This TCR beta chain was found in a study of T cell responses to AZD1222 COVID-19 vaccine. About this clone: Its specificity is not known.

Measured with immunoSEQ multiplex PCR; TCRdb has only the in-frame clones, and not every one. The profile shows 150,000 to 200,000 clones, 92% of them singletons. Notes on the study in general: White British ancestry dominated among donors, who included more females, and clonal diversity was possibly underestimated. Across the whole spike, CD4 TCRs peaked at regions 160-218 and 743-854. The reported proportion of spike-specific TCRs targeting unmutated variant regions was nearly half.

The junction had 10 bases not matched to a gene; V was cut back by 8 bases and J by 4 bases. Germline V gene data show CDR1 as LNHDA and CDR2 as SQIVND (reference sequence). CDR3 length: 15 residues. Second-dose intervals of approximately 4 or approximately 12 weeks were pooled. The origin of this receptor is an adult who received the AZD1222 COVID-19 vaccine. The sequencing here drew on peripheral blood, taken 28 days after the second AZD1222 dose. V usage is TRBV19 and J usage is TRBJ1-1, with 10 bases identical to TRBD1. This CDR3 reads CASSTGGQVSTEAFF. CDR3 DNA: TGTGCCAGTTCGACAGGGGGCCAAGTGAGCACTGAAGCTTTCTTT.